This T cell receptor (beta chain) was observed in a study of control samples from healthy donors and cancer patients. With 5 bases removed from V and 0 bases from J, the gap between germline ends came to 12 bases. Germline-derived CDR1 and CDR2 are SGHVS and FNYEAQ. This CDR3 is 15 amino acids long. Using immunoSEQ multiplex PCR, the repertoire was profiled, and TCRdb retains in-frame clones only, with some absent. The repertoire holds 130,000 or so clones, 85% to 95% seen once, with around 13% in the top ten. Sequencing input: blood. The clonotype originates from a man aged 35 to 55 in good health. The chain joins TRBV7-6 to TRBJ2-3; D could derive from TRBD1 or TRBD2 (5 bases each). As DNA, the CDR3 is TGTGCCAGCAGCCACAGGACTCCTAGCACAGATACGCAGTATTTT. Residues: CASSHRTPSTDTQYF.